Shown below are 13 T cell receptor beta chains from a single sample sequenced in a study of cytomegalovirus exposure and HLA in healthy donors. PCR involved 60 Vbeta and 13 Jbeta primers. TCRdb's copy holds only in-frame clones and misses some; the assay was immunoSEQ multiplex PCR. The table lists about 200,000 clones, about 88% of them singletons, with around 0.34% in the top ten. The source material was PBMCs. The origin of the receptors is a woman in her 30s in good health and CMV-seronegative.

The chain has TRBV11-1 and TRBJ2-1; the match to TRBD2 covers 7 bases. Germline V CDR1 and CDR2: SGHAT, FQDESV (reference sequence). The CDR3 spans 13 residues. V was clipped by 11 bases and J by 8 bases; unmatched bases: 12. The CDR3 DNA follows: TGTGCCGTCCCCCGGGGGGAAAAGGATGAGCAGTTCTTC. It is translated as CAVPRGEKDEQFF.

This clone has just a few counts. The CDR3 DNA follows: TGTGCCACCGGACAGGGGGCGTTGAACACTGAAGCTTTCTTT. Protein: CATGQGALNTEAFF. V is TRBV6-1 and J is TRBJ1-1; 11 bases fit TRBD1. V was clipped by 10 bases and J by 0 bases; unmatched bases: 4. The germline V gene has CDR1 MNHNS and CDR2 SASEGT. The CDR3 covers 14 residues.

The rearrangement uses TRBV9 and TRBJ2-1; 8 bases fit TRBD2. The length of the CDR3 is 18 residues. Germline V gene lookup returns CDR1 SGDLS and CDR2 YYNGEE. V lost 3 bases to trimming and J lost 7 bases; unmatched junction nucleotides: 18. The CDR3 nucleotides read TGTGCCAGCAGCGCCACCCCCTCGGGGAGCGGGAGAGATAATGAGCAGTTCTTC. Encoded protein: CASSATPSGSGRDNEQFF.

The CDR3 region has the DNA TGCGCCAGCACCCCCGAGGGTAGGACAGGGGGTATGAACACTGAAGCTTTCTTT. This gives the protein CASTPEGRTGGMNTEAFF. This chain uses TRBV5-1 with TRBJ1-1; 10 bases map to TRBD1. Germline V gene lookup returns CDR1 SGHRS and CDR2 YFSETQ. The J segment lost 0 bases and the V segment lost 6 bases, leaving 14 bases of the junction unmatched. The CDR3 has 18 residues.

This clone was observed once. The chain couples TRBV5-6 to TRBJ1-1; D is undetermined. Germline lookup yields CDR1 SGHDT and CDR2 YYEEEE. This CDR3 is 14 amino acids long. Trimming removed 3 bases from V and 4 bases from J, with 13 bases in between. CDR3 region: CASSWPGSSTEAFF. Here the CDR3 DNA reads TGTGCCAGCAGCTGGCCGGGGAGTAGCACTGAAGCTTTCTTT. The complete variable domain, with remaining parts taken from reference TRBV5-6 and TRBJ1-1, reads DAGVTQSPTHLIKTRGQQVTLRCSPKSGHDTVSWYQQALGQGPQFIFQYYEEEERQRGNFPDRFSGHQFPNYSSELNVNALLLGDSALYLCASSWPGSSTEAFFGQGTRLTVV.

V is TRBV15 and J is TRBJ1-1; D not certain. The CDR3 contains 15 residues. V was cut by 3 bases and J by 3 bases, with 14 bases left in between. The germline CDR1 and CDR2 sequences are LNHNV and YYDKDF (reference sequence). The DNA of the CDR3 is TGTGCCACCAGCAGGGGAGGAGGGATTCACACTGAAGCTTTCTTT. This encodes CATSRGGGIHTEAFF.

The chain carries TRBV27 and TRBJ1-6, with no clear D. Germline V gene data show CDR1 as MNHEY and CDR2 as SMNVEV (reference sequence). Trimming pared 6 bases from V and 6 bases from J, leaving 6 bases between. The length of the CDR3 is 12 residues. CDR3 sequence: CASREVNSPLHF. In nucleotides, the CDR3 is TGTGCCAGCAGAGAGGTTAATTCACCCCTCCACTTT.

V gene TRBV19 combines with J gene TRBJ2-3, with 7 nucleotides matching TRBD1. The J segment lost 8 bases and the V segment lost 2 bases, leaving 7 bases of the junction unmatched. The length of the CDR3 is 14 residues. Germline V lookup: CDR1 LNHDA, CDR2 SQIVND (reference sequence). Written as DNA, the CDR3 is TGTGCCAGTAGTATAAGGACAGGAGTCGGTACGCAGTATTTT. This sequence encodes CASSIRTGVGTQYF.

This clone appeared once. The genes are TRBV19 and TRBJ2-6; no reliable D call. Germline assignment: CDR1 LNHDA and CDR2 SQIVND (reference sequence). The CDR3 has 16 residues. Trimming cost V 1 base and J 0 bases, with 7 bases left between them. The CDR3 DNA sequence: TGTGCCAGTAGTATAGTCACAACCTCTGGGGCCAACGTCCTGACTTTC. Translation: CASSIVTTSGANVLTF.

The gene calls are TRBV10-2 and TRBJ2-2, with 13 bases aligning to TRBD2. The CDR3 is 17 residues long. Germline V lookup: CDR1 WSHSY, CDR2 SAAADI. With 4 bases clipped from V and 0 bases from J, the junction kept 2 bases outside the gene matches. The CDR3 coding sequence is TGCGCCAGCAGTGGGACTAGCGGGGGTACGAACACCGGGGAGCTGTTTTTT. This encodes CASSGTSGGTNTGELFF.

This chain joins TRBV7-2 and TRBJ1-2; TRBD1 might be the D (6 bases). The CDR3 spans 15 residues. Germline V gene lookup returns CDR1 SGHTA and CDR2 FQGNSA. Trimming cost V 3 bases and J 6 bases, with 17 bases left between them. The CDR3 DNA is TGTGCCAGCAGCTTCCAACCGAGGGGGTCCGATGGCTACACCTTC. Protein: CASSFQPRGSDGYTF.

The genes are TRBV2 and TRBJ2-7; a weak D match, TRBD1 (6 bases). CDR3 length equals 15 residues. V lost 2 bases, J lost 5 bases, and 16 bases lay in between. Germline CDR1 SNHLY, CDR2 FYNNEI. Here the CDR3 reads CASSELRGSFNEQYF. CDR3 DNA sequence: TGTGCCAGCAGTGAACTCAGGGGCTCTTTTAACGAGCAGTACTTC.

The gene calls are TRBV2 and TRBJ2-2, with a weak D call TRBD1 (6 bases). Germline loops: CDR1 SNHLY, CDR2 FYNNEI. Trimming cost V 7 bases and J 4 bases, with 10 bases left between them. This CDR3 comprises 13 residues. CDR3 bases: TGTGCCAGCATGTGGGGGCGCACCGGGGAGCTGTTTTTT. This sequence encodes CASMWGRTGELFF.